A selection of T cell receptor beta chains follows, all from one sample in a study of glioma-infiltrating T cells after dendritic cell vaccination. Here immunoSEQ multiplex PCR was the method, and the copy in TCRdb shows in-frame clones only, minus some. The repertoire holds 25,000 to 35,000 clones, with roughly nine tenths as singletons. The sample consisted of blood, taken before dendritic cell vaccination. The receptors come from a human donor with glioblastoma. The CDR3 runs from the conserved cysteine through the conserved F or W. The D gene is left open where the match is weak. Clone size is not always given. Where it is, it says once, few, many or a class for expanded clones.

d_call	v_call	j_call	clone_size	cdr3_nt	cdr3_aa
.	TRBV10-1	TRBJ1-5	.	TGCGCCAGCAGTGGTAATAGCAATCAGCCCCAGCATTTT	CASSGNSNQPQHF
TRBD1	TRBV6-1	TRBJ1-4	once	TGTGCCAGCAGTGAACTGAACAGGGGGCGCCCCGCACCTGAAAAACTGTTTTTT	CASSELNRGRPAPEKLFF
.	TRBV19	TRBJ1-1	.	TGTGCCACTGGGAGGGGCGCCTCGAGTCCTGAAGCTTTCTTT	CATGRGASSPEAFF
.	TRBV5-5	TRBJ2-1	.	TGTGCCAGCAGCTGGAGACAGGCCGGGAATGAGCAGTTCTTC	CASSWRQAGNEQFF
TRBD1	TRBV11-3	TRBJ1-6	once	TGTGCCAGCAGCTCCGGGACAGGCCCTTCACCCCTCCACTTT	CASSSGTGPSPLHF
TRBD2	TRBV18	TRBJ2-1	.	TGTGCCAGCTCACTCAAGGGTGGGACTAGCGGTTACAATGAGCAGTTCTTC	CASSLKGGTSGYNEQFF
TRBD2	TRBV5-1	TRBJ2-2	.	TGCGCCAGCAGCTGGGTGACTAGCGAACACGGGGAGCTGTTTTTT	CASSWVTSEHGELFF
TRBD1	TRBV5-8	TRBJ1-6	.	TGTGCCAGCAGCCCATACAGGGGCACGGTTTCACCCCTCCACTTT	CASSPYRGTVSPLHF
TRBD1	TRBV25-1	TRBJ2-1	.	TGTGCCAGCAGTGAATACAGGGGGCCCTACAATGAGCAGTTCTTC	CASSEYRGPYNEQFF
.	TRBV14	TRBJ2-7	once	TGTGCCAGCAGCACTTCCCTCCCCGGCTACGAGCAGTACTTC	CASSTSLPGYEQYF
TRBD2	TRBV14	TRBJ2-7	.	TGTGCCAGCAGCCCTCCGCTAGCGGGGAGCCGCGAGCAGTACTTC	CASSPPLAGSREQYF
TRBD2	TRBV4-1	TRBJ2-7	.	TGCGCCAGCAGCCAAGTAGGAACTAGCGGCTCCTACGAGCAGTACTTC	CASSQVGTSGSYEQYF
.	TRBV19	TRBJ1-3	.	TGTGCCGTAACTAGAGGAGGAGATGGAAACACCATATATTTT	CAVTRGGDGNTIYF
.	TRBV12-5	TRBJ2-3	.	TGTGCTAGTGGGGTCAGGGCAGATACGCAGTATTTT	CASGVRADTQYF
TRBD1	TRBV6-1	TRBJ2-5	once	TGTGCCAGCAGCCTTAACAGGGGGAAAGAGACCCAGTACTTC	CASSLNRGKETQYF
.	TRBV21-1	TRBJ2-1	.	TGTGCCAGCATAGGGGGGGCTCGGGGGACAAATGAGCTCTACAATGAGCAGTTCTTC	CASIGGARGTNELYNEQFF
.	TRBV7-9	TRBJ2-5	.	TGTGCCAGCAGCGGCGGTGGGGCAGGCACGGAGACCCAGTACTTC	CASSGGGAGTETQYF
.	TRBV27	TRBJ2-6	.	TGTGCCAGCAGCGTCTTCTCTGGGGCCAACGTCCTGACTTTC	CASSVFSGANVLTF
.	TRBV18	TRBJ2-1	once	TGTGCCAGCTCACCACGTCAGACACCGAGCTCCTACAATGAGCAGTTCTTC	CASSPRQTPSSYNEQFF
.	TRBV7-9	TRBJ1-6	once	TGTGCCAGCAGCTTAGGTAGCAGACTTAATTCACCCCTCCACTTT	CASSLGSRLNSPLHF
.	TRBV4-1	TRBJ1-2	.	TGCGCCAGCAGCCAAGCCCAGGCTAATCTATATGGCTACACCTTC	CASSQAQANLYGYTF
TRBD1	TRBV6-1	TRBJ2-3	.	TGTGCCAGCAGGGGGGACAGGGGGCGTGGGGATACGCAGTATTTT	CASRGDRGRGDTQYF
.	TRBV2	TRBJ1-1	.	TGTGCCAGCAGTGCCGGGGGGGGGATAGGATCCGCTGAAGCTTTCTTT	CASSAGGGIGSAEAFF